The 15 T cell receptor beta chains below were found in one sample sequenced in a study of CD8 T cells in Susac syndrome. Random hexamers were used to reverse transcribe the RNA input (roughly 0.5 to 1 ug). TCRdb reprocessed the immunoSEQ multiplex PCR reads via MiXCR and lists one record per CDR3 protein. This table has about 180,000 distinct CDR3 sequences, about 93% appearing once. The source material was CD4+ T cells from PBMCs. The receptor set was obtained from a human donor with Susac syndrome.

The chain combines TRBV20-1 with TRBJ2-3; perhaps TRBD2 as D (5 bases). Trimming removed 6 bases at V and 14 bases at J, with 15 bases between. Germline V gene lookup returns CDR1 DFQATT and CDR2 SNEGSKA (reference sequence). The CDR3 covers 10 residues. CDR3 residues: CSATGNVRYF. The CDR3 nucleotides read TGCAGTGCGACCGGGAACGTAAGGTATTTT.

The chain links TRBV29-1 to TRBJ2-5; weak D call: TRBD1 (6 bases). V lost 3 bases to trimming and J lost 4 bases, with 12 bases between them. The CDR3 length is 13 residues. Germline V lookup: CDR1 SQVTM, CDR2 ANQGSEA. This CDR3 reads CSVDSGAGETQYF. In nucleotides, the CDR3 is TGCAGCGTTGACTCAGGGGCCGGAGAGACCCAGTACTTC.

The V call is TRBV6-5, the J call TRBJ2-1; possibly TRBD2 for D (5 bases). This CDR3 is built from 15 residues. V was shortened by 2 bases and J by 9 bases, with 17 bases between the two germline ends. CDR1 and CDR2 (germline): MNHEY, SVGAGI. The CDR3 is CASSYTGKLRSEQFF. The CDR3 bases are TGTGCCAGCAGTTACACCGGGAAGTTAAGGAGTGAGCAGTTCTTC.

This clonotype was counted between two and nine times. As DNA, the CDR3 is TGTGCCAGCAGTTTAGGGGACAGGGGCTATGGCTACACCTTC. It is translated as CASSLGDRGYGYTF. The chain joins TRBV12-3 or TRBV12-4 to TRBJ1-2, with 10 bases identical to TRBD1. The CDR3 has 14 residues. The V and J ends lost 1 base and 4 bases, in that order; junction bases with no gene match: 0.

The V gene is TRBV2, the J gene TRBJ2-7; the D call may be TRBD1 or TRBD2 (5 bases each). Looked up from germline, CDR1 is SNHLY and CDR2 is FYNNEI. The CDR3 runs 14 residues. V gave up 7 bases and J gave up 5 bases, with 18 bases separating them. The CDR3 spells CASTPGTLGNEQYF. The CDR3, as DNA: TGTGCCAGCACCCCAGGGACCTTAGGAAACGAGCAGTACTTC.

The chain carries TRBV15 and TRBJ2-3; D gene ambiguous. V lost 0 bases, J lost 3 bases, and 10 bases lay in between. The CDR3 is 15 amino acids. Germline lookup yields CDR1 LNHNV and CDR2 YYDKDF (reference sequence). This CDR3 reads CATSREGRKTDTQYF. In DNA, the CDR3 is TGTGCCACCAGCAGAGAAGGACGGAAGACAGATACGCAGTATTTT.

The chain is built from TRBV3-1 and TRBJ1-2; D is uncertain. Trimming took 2 bases from V and 2 from J, leaving 15 bases between them. Germline V gene lookup returns CDR1 LGHDT and CDR2 YNNKEL (reference sequence). This CDR3 comprises 16 residues. The CDR3 region is CASSQKRPGDNYGYTF. CDR3 nucleotide sequence: TGTGCCAGCAGCCAAAAGCGGCCAGGTGACAACTATGGCTACACCTTC.

This chain connects TRBV7-8 to TRBJ1-5, with D unclear. This CDR3 is 16 amino acids long. The ends were cut back, 6 bases at V and 5 bases at J, with 20 bases in the middle. Per germline, CDR1 SGHVS and CDR2 FQNEAQ. This CDR3 is CASSPLTAQQDQPQHF. CDR3 bases: TGTGCCAGCAGTCCACTGACCGCACAGCAAGATCAGCCCCAGCATTTT.

In the case of this clonotype: One end of the junction fails to match germline, which may point to a read error. The chain carries TRBV7-9 and TRBJ2-7; D uncertain. This CDR3 contains 14 residues. Germline CDR1 is SEHNR and CDR2 is FQNEAQ (reference sequence). The CDR3 sequence: CASSLGSTSYEQYF. The CDR3 region has the DNA TGTGCCAGCAGTTTAGGGTCGACGTCCTACGAGCAGTACTTC.

V gene TRBV7-9 combines with J gene TRBJ2-1; perhaps TRBD1 as D (5 bases). Germline loops: CDR1 SEHNR, CDR2 FQNEAQ (reference sequence). V lost 3 bases to trimming and J lost 7 bases, with 16 bases between them. This CDR3 is built from 15 residues. CDR3 bases: TGTGCCAGCAGCTTGTGGGCCCTGAAGGGGAATGAGCAGTTCTTC. Amino acids: CASSLWALKGNEQFF.

The chain has TRBV12-3 or TRBV12-4 and TRBJ2-7; 7 bases fit TRBD2. Trimming cost V 6 bases and J 1 base; bases outside gene matches: 12. This CDR3 is 16 amino acids long. The CDR3 nucleotides read TGTGCCAGCAGCCGCCGTGGGGGACTAACTTCCTACGAGCAGTACTTC. Translated: CASSRRGGLTSYEQYF.

The V and J genes are TRBV2 and TRBJ2-7, with 7 positions matching TRBD1. This CDR3 comprises 20 residues. V shed 6 bases and J 3 bases; nucleotides not matched to a gene: 26. Germline V gene sequence: CDR1 SNHLY, CDR2 FYNNEI. The CDR3 DNA is TGTGCCAGCAGCTCATTTCTCGCTTCCTTTCGACAGGGAATACTCTACGAGCAGTACTTC. Encoded protein: CASSSFLASFRQGILYEQYF.

This clonotype appeared once. The rearrangement links TRBV5-1 to TRBJ1-3; no clear D. Germline assignment: CDR1 SGHRS and CDR2 YFSETQ. Trimming shortened V by 3 bases and J by 4 bases, and 14 bases separated the two germline ends. The CDR3 contains 15 residues. This chain's CDR3 is CASSSEGFGGNTIYF. The DNA for the CDR3 is TGCGCCAGCAGCTCAGAGGGTTTCGGAGGAAACACCATATATTTT.

This clonotype was detected only a few times. The rearrangement links TRBV12-3 or TRBV12-4 to TRBJ2-5, with TRBD1 as a possible D gene (6 bases). Trimming cost V 1 base and J 4 bases, with 10 bases left between them. The CDR3 runs 14 residues. Here the CDR3 DNA reads TGTGCCAGCAGTTTAGTTCAGGGGAGAGAGACCCAGTACTTC. Amino acids: CASSLVQGRETQYF.

The V and J genes are TRBV5-1 and TRBJ2-7; maybe TRBD1 (6 bases). The CDR3 contains 14 residues. The ends were cut back, 0 bases at V and 0 bases at J, with 7 bases in the middle. Per the germline V gene, CDR1 is SGHRS and CDR2 is YFSETQ. As DNA, the CDR3 is TGCGCCAGCAGCTTGGGGGACAACTCCTACGAGCAGTACTTC. This gives the protein CASSLGDNSYEQYF.